The 5 T cell receptor beta chains listed next were all sequenced from one sample in a study of T cells after posttransplantation cyclophosphamide. A marrow graft followed busulfan-fludarabine conditioning, with cyclophosphamide on days +3 and +4. Generated by immunoSEQ multiplex PCR, the TCRdb table keeps only in-frame clones and is missing some. Of 9,000 to 10,000 clones listed, 82% are singletons. The sequenced sample was PBMCs, obtained roughly 250 weeks after a stem cell transplant with posttransplant cyclophosphamide. The source of these receptors is a female patient in her thirties or forties who received an allogeneic stem cell transplant from a related donor, was CMV-positive, and had no GVHD. The graft donor may be the source of some T cells.

The chain couples TRBV7-8 to TRBJ2-1; D remains unclear. Germline loops: CDR1 SGHVS, CDR2 FQNEAQ. This CDR3 contains 12 residues. V was pared by 5 bases and J by 7 bases, with 9 bases between. The CDR3 bases are TGTGCCAGCAGCCCCCCCAGTAATGAGCAGTTCTTC. It codes for CASSPPSNEQFF.

This chain joins TRBV5-4 and TRBJ2-7; no clear D. This CDR3 region has 14 residues. CDR1 and CDR2 (germline): SGHNT, YYREEE (reference sequence). Trimming took 2 bases from V and 2 from J, leaving 11 bases between them. In DNA, the CDR3 is TGTGCCAGCAGCTTCCGTGGCGGTCCCTACGAGCAGTACTTC. Translating gives CASSFRGGPYEQYF. The variable domain in full, completed from reference TRBV5-4 and TRBJ2-7, reads ETGVTQSPTHLIKTRGQQVTLRCSSQSGHNTVSWYQQALGQGPQFIFQYYREEENGRGNFPPRFSGLQFPNYSSELNVNALELDDSALYLCASSFRGGPYEQYFGPGTRLTVT.

This chain uses TRBV7-2 with TRBJ1-3; 7 bases align to TRBD1. Germline V gene sequence: CDR1 SGHTA, CDR2 FQGNSA. Trimming removed 3 bases from V and 1 base from J; junction bases left unmatched: 6. The CDR3 covers 16 residues. CDR3 nucleotides: TGTGCCAGCAGCTTGGGACAGTTACAGTCTGGAAACACCATATATTTT. Translated: CASSLGQLQSGNTIYF.

The chain is built from TRBV2 and TRBJ2-2; tentative D call: TRBD2 (6 bases). Germline-derived CDR1 and CDR2 are SNHLY and FYNNEI. The length of the CDR3 is 16 residues. Trimming left V 6 bases short and J 5 bases short, with 19 bases between. CDR3 region: CASRPLAPGRTGELFF. The CDR3 DNA reads as TGTGCCAGCAGACCACTAGCCCCGGGGCGAACCGGGGAGCTGTTTTTT.

This clone showed up just once. This CDR3 reads CASSATVNEKLFF. For the CDR3, the DNA is TGTGCCAGCAGTGCGACAGTTAATGAAAAACTGTTTTTT. The chain couples TRBV25-1 to TRBJ1-4, with TRBD1 as a possible D gene (5 bases). The CDR3 totals 13 residues. Trimming took 4 bases from V and 4 from J, leaving 7 bases between them. CDR1 and CDR2 (germline): MGHDK, SYGVNS.